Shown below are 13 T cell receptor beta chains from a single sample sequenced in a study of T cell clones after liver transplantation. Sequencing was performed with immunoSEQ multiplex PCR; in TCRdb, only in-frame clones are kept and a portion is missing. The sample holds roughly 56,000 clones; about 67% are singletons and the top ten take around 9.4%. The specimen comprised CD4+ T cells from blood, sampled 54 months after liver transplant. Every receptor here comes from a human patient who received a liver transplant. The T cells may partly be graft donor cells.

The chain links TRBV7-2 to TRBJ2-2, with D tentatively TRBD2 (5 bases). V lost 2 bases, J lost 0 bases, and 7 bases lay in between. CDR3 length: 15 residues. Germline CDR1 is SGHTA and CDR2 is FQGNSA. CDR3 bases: TGTGCCAGCAGCTTACGGGGTACGAACACCGGGGAGCTGTTTTTT. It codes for CASSLRGTNTGELFF. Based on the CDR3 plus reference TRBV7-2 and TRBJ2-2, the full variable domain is GAGVSQSPSNKVTEKGKDVELRCDPISGHTALYWYRQSLGQGLEFLIYFQGNSAPDKSGLPSDRFSAERTGGSVSTLTIQRTQQEDSAVYLCASSLRGTNTGELFFGEGSRLTVL.

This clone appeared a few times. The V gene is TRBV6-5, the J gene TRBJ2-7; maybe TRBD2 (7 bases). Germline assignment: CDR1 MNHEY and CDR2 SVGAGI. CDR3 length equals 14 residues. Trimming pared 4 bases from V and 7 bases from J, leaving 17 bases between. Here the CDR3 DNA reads TGTGCCAGCAGTTCCCCTGCGGGGGCTCGTGAGCAGTACTTC. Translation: CASSSPAGAREQYF.

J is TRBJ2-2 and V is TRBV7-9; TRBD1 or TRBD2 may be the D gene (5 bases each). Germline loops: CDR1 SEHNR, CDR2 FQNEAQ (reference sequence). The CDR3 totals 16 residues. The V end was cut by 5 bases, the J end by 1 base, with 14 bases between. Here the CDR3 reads CASSPRGRLNTGELFF. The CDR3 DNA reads TGTGCCAGCAGCCCTAGGGGACGTTTGAACACCGGGGAGCTGTTTTTT. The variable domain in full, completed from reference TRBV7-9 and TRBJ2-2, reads DTGVSQNPRHKITKRGQNVTFRCDPISEHNRLYWYRQTLGQGPEFLTYFQNEAQLEKSRLLSDRFSAERPKGSFSTLEIQRTEQGDSAMYLCASSPRGRLNTGELFFGEGSRLTVL.

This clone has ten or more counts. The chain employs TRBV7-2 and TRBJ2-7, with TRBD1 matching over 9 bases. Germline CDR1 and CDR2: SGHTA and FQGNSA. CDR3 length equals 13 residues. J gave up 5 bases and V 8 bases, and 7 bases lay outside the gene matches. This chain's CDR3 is CASGMGQGNEQYF. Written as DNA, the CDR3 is TGTGCCAGCGGGATGGGACAGGGCAACGAGCAGTACTTC.

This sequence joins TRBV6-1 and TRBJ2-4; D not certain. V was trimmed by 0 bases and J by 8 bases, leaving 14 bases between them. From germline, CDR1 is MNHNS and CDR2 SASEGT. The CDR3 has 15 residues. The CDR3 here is CASSEAGPRAYIQYF. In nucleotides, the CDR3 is TGTGCCAGCAGTGAAGCTGGGCCTAGGGCATACATTCAGTACTTC.

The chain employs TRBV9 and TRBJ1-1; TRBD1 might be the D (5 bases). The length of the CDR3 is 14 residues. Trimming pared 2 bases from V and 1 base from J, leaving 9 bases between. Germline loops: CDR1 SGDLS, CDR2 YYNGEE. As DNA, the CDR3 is TGTGCCAGCAGCGTCGACGGGACGAACACTGAAGCTTTCTTT. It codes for CASSVDGTNTEAFF.

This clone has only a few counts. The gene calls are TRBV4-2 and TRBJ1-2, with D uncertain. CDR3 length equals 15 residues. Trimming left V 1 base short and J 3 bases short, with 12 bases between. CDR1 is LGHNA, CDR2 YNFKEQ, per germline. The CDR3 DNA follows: TGTGCCAGCAGCCAAGGCGGAAGTCTTTACTATGGCTACACCTTC. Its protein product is CASSQGGSLYYGYTF.

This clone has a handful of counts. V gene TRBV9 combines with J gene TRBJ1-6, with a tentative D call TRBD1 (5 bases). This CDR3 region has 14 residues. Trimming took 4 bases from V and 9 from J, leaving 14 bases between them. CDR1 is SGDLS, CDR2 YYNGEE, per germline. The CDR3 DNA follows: TGTGCCAGCAGCCTTGACAGACTTCCTTCACCCCTCCACTTT. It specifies CASSLDRLPSPLHF.

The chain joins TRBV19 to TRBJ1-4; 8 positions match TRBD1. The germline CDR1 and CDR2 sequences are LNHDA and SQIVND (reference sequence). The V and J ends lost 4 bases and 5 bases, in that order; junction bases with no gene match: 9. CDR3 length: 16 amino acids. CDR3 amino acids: CASSTPGQGRNEKLFF. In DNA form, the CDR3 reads TGTGCCAGTAGTACTCCCGGACAGGGAAGGAATGAAAAACTGTTTTTT.

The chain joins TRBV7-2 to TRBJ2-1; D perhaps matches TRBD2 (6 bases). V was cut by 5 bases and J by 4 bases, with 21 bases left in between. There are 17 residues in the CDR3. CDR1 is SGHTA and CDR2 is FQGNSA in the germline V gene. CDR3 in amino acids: CASSPQGGWRGYNEQFF. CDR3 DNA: TGTGCCAGCAGCCCGCAAGGTGGATGGCGGGGATACAATGAGCAGTTCTTC.

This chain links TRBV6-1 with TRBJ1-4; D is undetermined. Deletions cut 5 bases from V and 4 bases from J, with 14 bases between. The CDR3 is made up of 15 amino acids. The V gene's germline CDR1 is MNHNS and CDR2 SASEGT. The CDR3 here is CASSTRLGNNEKLFF. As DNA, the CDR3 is TGTGCCAGCAGTACCAGACTAGGCAATAATGAAAAACTGTTTTTT.

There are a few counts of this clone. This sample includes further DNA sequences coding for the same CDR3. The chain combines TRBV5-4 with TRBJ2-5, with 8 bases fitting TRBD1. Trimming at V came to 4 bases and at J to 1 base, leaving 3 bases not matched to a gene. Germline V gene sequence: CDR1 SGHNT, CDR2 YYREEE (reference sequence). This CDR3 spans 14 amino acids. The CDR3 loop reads CASSPGQGQETQYF. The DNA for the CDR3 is TGTGCCAGCAGCCCCGGACAGGGCCAAGAGACCCAGTACTTC.

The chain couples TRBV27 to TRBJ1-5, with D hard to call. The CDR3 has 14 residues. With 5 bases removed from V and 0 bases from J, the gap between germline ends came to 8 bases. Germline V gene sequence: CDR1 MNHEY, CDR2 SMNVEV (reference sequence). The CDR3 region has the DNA TGTGCCAGCAGTCCGGGCCTTAGCAATCAGCCCCAGCATTTT. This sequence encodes CASSPGLSNQPQHF.